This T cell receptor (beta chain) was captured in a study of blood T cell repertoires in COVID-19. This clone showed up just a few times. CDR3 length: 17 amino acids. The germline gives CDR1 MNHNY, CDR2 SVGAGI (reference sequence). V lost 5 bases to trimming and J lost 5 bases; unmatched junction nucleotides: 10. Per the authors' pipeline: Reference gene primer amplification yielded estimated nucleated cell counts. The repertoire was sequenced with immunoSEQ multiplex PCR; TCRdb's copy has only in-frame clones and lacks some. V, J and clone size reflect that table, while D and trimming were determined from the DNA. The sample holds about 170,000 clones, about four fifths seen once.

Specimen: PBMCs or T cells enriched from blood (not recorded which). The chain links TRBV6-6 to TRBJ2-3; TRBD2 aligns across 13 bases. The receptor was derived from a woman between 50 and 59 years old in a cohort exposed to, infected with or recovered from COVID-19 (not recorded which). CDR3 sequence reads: CASSPPVGLAGVDTQYF. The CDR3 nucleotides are TGTGCCAGCAGTCCTCCCGTTGGACTAGCGGGAGTAGATACGCAGTATTTT.